One TCR beta chain is described in this entry. TCRdb processed the RT-PCR reads anew with MiXCR; each CDR3 protein has one entry. The sample lists about 650,000 distinct CDR3 sequences, approximately 15% seen once, with roughly 7.6% in the top ten. These data come from a study of response to subunit inactivated influenza vaccine. This CDR3 has 15 residues. The germline V gene has CDR1 LNHNV and CDR2 YYDKDF (reference sequence). Trimming removed 8 bases from V and 0 bases from J, with 16 bases in between. The sample consisted of PBMCs from blood, taken approximately 15 days before vaccination. V and J are TRBV15 and TRBJ2-5; D is unresolved. The sequence was obtained from a man in his fifties or sixties who received an inactivated influenza vaccine. CDR3 loop: CATSLVPLYQETQYF. CDR3 coding DNA: TGTGCCACCTCCCTGGTACCACTGTACCAAGAGACCCAGTACTTC.